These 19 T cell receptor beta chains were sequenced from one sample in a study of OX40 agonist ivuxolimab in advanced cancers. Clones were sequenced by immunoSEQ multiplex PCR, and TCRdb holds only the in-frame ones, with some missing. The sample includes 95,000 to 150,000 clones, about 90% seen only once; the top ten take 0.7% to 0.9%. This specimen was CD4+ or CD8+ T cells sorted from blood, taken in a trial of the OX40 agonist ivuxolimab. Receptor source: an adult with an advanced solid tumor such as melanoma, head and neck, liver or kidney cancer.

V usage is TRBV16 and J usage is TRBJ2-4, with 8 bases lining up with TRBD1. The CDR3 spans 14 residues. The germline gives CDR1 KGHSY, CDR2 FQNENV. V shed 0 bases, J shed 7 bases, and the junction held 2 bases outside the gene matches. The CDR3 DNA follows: TGTGCCAGCAGCCAATCAACAGGGGGGAACATTCAGTACTTC. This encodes CASSQSTGGNIQYF.

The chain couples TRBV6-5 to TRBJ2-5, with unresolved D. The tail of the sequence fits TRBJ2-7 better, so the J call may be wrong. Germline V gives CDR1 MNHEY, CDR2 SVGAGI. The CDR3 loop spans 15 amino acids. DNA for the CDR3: TGTGCCAGCAGTTACCGAGACGGCCAACCCTACGAGCAGTACTTC. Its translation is CASSYRDGQPYEQYF.

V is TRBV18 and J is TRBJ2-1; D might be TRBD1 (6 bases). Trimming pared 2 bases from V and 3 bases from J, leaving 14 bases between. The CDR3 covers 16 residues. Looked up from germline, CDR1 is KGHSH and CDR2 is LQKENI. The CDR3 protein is CASSPFRGEGYNEQFF. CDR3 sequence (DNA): TGTGCCAGCTCACCATTCAGGGGCGAGGGCTACAATGAGCAGTTCTTC. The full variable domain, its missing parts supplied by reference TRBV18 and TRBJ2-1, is NAGVMQNPRHLVRRRGQEARLRCSPMKGHSHVYWYRQLPEEGLKFMVYLQKENIIDESGMPKERFSAEFPKEGPSILRIQQVVRGDSAAYFCASSPFRGEGYNEQFFGPGTRLTVL.

CDR3 amino acids: CASSLAGGQGQEKLFF. CDR3 DNA sequence: TGCGCCAGCAGCTTGGCCGGGGGACAGGGACAAGAAAAACTGTTTTTT. The rearrangement uses TRBV5-1 and TRBJ1-4, with TRBD1 matching 9 bases. Trimming took 0 bases from V and 8 from J; bases not matched to a gene: 8. Germline V gene sequence: CDR1 SGHRS, CDR2 YFSETQ. There are 16 residues in the CDR3.

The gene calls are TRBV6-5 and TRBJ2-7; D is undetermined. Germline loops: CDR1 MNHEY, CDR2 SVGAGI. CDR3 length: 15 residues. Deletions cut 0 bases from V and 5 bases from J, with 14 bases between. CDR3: CASSYSPMEIHEQYF. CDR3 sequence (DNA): TGTGCCAGCAGTTACTCTCCAATGGAAATACACGAGCAGTACTTC.

Here the CDR3 reads CASSSRENYGYTF. CDR3 coding DNA: TGTGCCAGCAGCTCCCGGGAGAACTATGGCTACACCTTC. The chain carries TRBV9 and TRBJ1-2; D gene ambiguous. Germline CDR1 SGDLS, CDR2 YYNGEE. V lost 4 bases, J lost 2 bases, and 9 bases lay in between. The CDR3 has 13 residues.

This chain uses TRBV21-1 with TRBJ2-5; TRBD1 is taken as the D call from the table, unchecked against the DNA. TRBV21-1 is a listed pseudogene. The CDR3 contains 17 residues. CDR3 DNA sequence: TGTGCCAGCAGCAAAGCGCCTAATCGACAGGGCCAAGAGACCCAGTACTTC. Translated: CASSKAPNRQGQETQYF.

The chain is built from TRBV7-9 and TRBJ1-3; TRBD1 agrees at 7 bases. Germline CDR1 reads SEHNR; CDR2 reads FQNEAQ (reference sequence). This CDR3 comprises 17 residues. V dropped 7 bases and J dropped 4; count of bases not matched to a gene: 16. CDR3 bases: TGTGCCAGCACGCCCGGGACAGCCACTCTTGGGGGAAACACCATATATTTT. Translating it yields CASTPGTATLGGNTIYF.

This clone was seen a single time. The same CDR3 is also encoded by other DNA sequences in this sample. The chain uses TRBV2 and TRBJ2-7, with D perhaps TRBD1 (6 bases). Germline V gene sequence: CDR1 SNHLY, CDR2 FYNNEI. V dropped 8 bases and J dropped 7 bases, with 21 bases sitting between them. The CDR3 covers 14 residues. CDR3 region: CASHRDTWLGEQYF. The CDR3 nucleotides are TGTGCCAGCCATAGGGACACCTGGTTGGGGGAGCAGTACTTC.

The CDR3 loop is CASRGSMNTGELFF. The CDR3 region has the DNA TGTGCCAGCAGAGGTAGCATGAACACCGGGGAGCTGTTTTTT. The chain recombines TRBV6-5 with TRBJ2-2; D remains ambiguous. Germline V gene lookup returns CDR1 MNHEY and CDR2 SVGAGI. The germline V and J ends were trimmed by 6 bases and 1 base, with 9 bases remaining between them. The CDR3 sequence is 14 residues long.

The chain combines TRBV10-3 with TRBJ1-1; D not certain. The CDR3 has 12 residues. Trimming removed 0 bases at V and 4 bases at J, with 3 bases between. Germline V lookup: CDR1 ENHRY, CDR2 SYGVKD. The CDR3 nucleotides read TGTGCCATCAGTGAGTCCTCCACTGAAGCTTTCTTT. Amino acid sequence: CAISESSTEAFF.

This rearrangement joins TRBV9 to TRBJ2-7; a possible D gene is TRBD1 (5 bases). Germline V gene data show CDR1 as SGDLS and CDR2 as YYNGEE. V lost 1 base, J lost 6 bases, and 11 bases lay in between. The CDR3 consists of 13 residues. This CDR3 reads CASSVLGATEQYF. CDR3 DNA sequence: TGTGCCAGCAGCGTACTAGGGGCAACCGAGCAGTACTTC.

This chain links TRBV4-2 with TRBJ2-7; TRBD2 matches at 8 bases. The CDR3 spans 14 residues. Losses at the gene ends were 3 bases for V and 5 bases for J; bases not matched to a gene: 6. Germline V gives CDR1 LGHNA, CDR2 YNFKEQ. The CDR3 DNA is TGTGCCAGCAGCCAGGCCGGGACTAGTAACGAGCAGTACTTC. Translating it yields CASSQAGTSNEQYF.

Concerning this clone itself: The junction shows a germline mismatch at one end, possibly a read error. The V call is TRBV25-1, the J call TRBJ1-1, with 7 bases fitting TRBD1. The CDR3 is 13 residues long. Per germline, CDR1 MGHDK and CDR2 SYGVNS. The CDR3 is CANSESWDSKAFF. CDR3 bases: TGTGCCAACAGTGAATCCTGGGACAGCAAAGCTTTCTTT. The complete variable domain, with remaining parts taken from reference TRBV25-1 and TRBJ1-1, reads EADIYQTPRYLVIGTGKKITLECSQTMGHDKMYWYQQDPGMELHLIHYSYGVNSTEKGDLSSESTVSRIRTEHFPLTLESARPSHTSQYLCANSESWDSKAFFGQGTRLTVV.

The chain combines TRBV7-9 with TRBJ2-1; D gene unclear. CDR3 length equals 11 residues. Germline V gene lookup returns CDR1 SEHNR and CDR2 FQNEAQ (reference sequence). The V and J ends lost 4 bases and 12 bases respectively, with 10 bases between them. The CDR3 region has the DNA TGTGCCAGCAGCTCAGATAGATTGCAGTTCTTC. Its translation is CASSSDRLQFF.

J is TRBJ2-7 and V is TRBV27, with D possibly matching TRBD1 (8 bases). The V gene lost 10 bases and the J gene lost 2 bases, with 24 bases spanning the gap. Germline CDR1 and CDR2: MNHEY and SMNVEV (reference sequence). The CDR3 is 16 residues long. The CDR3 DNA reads TGTGCCACTCGCTGGGGGGGAACAGGGGGACCCTACGAGCAGTACTTC. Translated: CATRWGGTGGPYEQYF.

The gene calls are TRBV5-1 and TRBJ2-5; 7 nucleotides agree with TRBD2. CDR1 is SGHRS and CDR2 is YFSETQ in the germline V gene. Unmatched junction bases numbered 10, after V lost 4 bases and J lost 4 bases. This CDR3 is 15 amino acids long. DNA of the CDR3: TGCGCCAGCAGCCACACTAGCGAGGTGGGAGAGACCCAGTACTTC. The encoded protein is CASSHTSEVGETQYF.

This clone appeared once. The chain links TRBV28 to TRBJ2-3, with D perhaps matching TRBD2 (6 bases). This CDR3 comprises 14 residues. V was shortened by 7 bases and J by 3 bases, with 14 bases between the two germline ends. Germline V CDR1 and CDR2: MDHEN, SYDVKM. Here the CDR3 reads CASIPGGQTDTQYF. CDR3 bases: TGTGCCAGCATCCCCGGGGGTCAAACAGATACGCAGTATTTT.

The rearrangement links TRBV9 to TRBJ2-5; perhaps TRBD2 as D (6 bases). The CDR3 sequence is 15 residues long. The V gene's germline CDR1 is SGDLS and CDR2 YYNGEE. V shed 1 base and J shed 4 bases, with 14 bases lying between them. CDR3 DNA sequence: TGTGCCAGCAGCGTACGACGGGAGCCGGGAGAGACCCAGTACTTC. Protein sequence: CASSVRREPGETQYF.